This T cell receptor (beta chain) was identified in a study of Tregs in tolerant kidney transplant recipients. This CDR3 has 15 amino acids. Trimming cost V 3 bases and J 0 bases, with 9 bases left between them. CDR1 and CDR2 from the germline V gene are LNHDA and SQIVND (reference sequence). Related graft donors supplied nonmyeloablative bone marrow transplants, and mixed chimerism was transient. As concerns this clone: The antigen remains unidentified. The read terminates 3 residues ahead of where the CDR3 ends, so the germline J gene completes it.

Study-level points and caveats: Tregs expanded with activated donor B cells seemed most donor-specific.

Libraries were prepared by immunoSEQ multiplex PCR; TCRdb keeps only in-frame clonotypes and omits some of them. The sample's table shows approximately 11,000 clones. The chain has TRBV19 and TRBJ2-4; maybe TRBD2 (6 bases). This receptor was obtained from a human patient who received a combined kidney and bone marrow transplant. Some T cells may be the graft donor's. The sample consisted of CD8+ T cells from blood (PBMCs), taken 24 months after the transplant. CDR3 DNA (partial): TGTGCCAGTAGTATGATGGGACTAGCCAAAAACATT. Encoded protein: CASSMMGLAKNI. The CDR3 in its entirety is CASSMMGLAKNIQYF.